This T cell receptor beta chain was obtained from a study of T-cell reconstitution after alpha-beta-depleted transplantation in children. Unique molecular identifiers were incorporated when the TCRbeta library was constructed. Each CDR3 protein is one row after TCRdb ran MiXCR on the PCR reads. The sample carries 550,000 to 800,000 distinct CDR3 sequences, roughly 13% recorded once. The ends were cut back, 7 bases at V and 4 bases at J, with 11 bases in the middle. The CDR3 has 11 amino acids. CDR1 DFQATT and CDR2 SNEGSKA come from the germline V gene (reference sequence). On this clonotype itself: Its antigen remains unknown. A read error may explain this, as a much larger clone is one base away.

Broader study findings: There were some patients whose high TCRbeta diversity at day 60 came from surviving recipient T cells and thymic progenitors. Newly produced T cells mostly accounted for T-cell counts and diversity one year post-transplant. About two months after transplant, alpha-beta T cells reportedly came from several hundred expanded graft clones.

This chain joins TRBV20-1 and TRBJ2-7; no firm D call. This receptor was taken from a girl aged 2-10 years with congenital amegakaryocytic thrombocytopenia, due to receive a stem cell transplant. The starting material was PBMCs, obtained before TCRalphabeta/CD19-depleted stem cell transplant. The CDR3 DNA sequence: TGCAGTGTGCCCCCCTCGTACGAGCAGTACTTC. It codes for CSVPPSYEQYF.